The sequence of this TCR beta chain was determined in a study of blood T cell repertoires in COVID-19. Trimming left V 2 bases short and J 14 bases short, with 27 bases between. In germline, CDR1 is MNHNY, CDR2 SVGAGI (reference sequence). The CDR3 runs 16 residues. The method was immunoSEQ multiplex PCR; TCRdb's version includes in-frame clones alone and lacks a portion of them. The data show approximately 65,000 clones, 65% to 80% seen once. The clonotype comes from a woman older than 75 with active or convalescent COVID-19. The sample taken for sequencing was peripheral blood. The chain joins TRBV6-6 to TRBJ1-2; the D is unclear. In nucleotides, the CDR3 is TGTGCCAGCAGTTACGGCCTAGGTTATAGGAACTCTCTGCGTACCTTC. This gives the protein CASSYGLGYRNSLRTF.